Listed below are T cell receptor beta chains from one sample, sequenced in a study of blood T cell repertoires in COVID-19. Assay used: immunoSEQ multiplex PCR; TCRdb lists only in-frame clones, some missing. The sample contains hundreds of thousands of clones, around 88% of which appear only once. The sequenced material came from peripheral blood. These TCRs come from a man aged 35 to 55 with acute or convalescent COVID-19. The CDR3 runs from the conserved cysteine through the conserved F or W. Each record gives: D gene, V gene, clone size, J gene, CDR3 protein, CDR3 DNA. D genes are given only for firm matches. Clone size is given for some rows only: seen once, a few or many times, or a class if the clone is expanded.

>TRBD2|TRBV7-9|NA|TRBJ2-7
CASSSSSGGAYEQYF
TGTGCCAGCAGCTCCTCTAGCGGGGGGGCCTACGAGCAGTACTTC
>TRBD2|TRBV5-1|NA|TRBJ2-3
CASSPEAGGPTDTQYF
TGCGCCAGCAGCCCGGAAGCGGGGGGGCCTACAGATACGCAGTATTTT
>TRBD1|TRBV6-6|NA|TRBJ1-2
CASSLPGQGAFGYTF
TGTGCCAGCAGTCTTCCGGGACAGGGGGCTTTTGGCTACACCTTC
>NA|TRBV29-1|NA|TRBJ2-1
CSVEGDRGFNEQFF
TGCAGCGTTGAAGGGGATAGGGGCTTCAATGAGCAGTTCTTC
>NA|TRBV19|once|TRBJ2-2
CASSIDHRVATGELFF
TGTGCCAGTAGTATAGACCACAGGGTGGCCACCGGGGAGCTGTTTTTT
>NA|TRBV19|NA|TRBJ2-7
CASRQSWTGFYEQYF
TGTGCCAGTAGACAATCCTGGACGGGGTTCTACGAGCAGTACTTC
>NA|TRBV7-9|NA|TRBJ1-1
CASSLGVGETEAFF
TGTGCCAGCAGCTTAGGGGTGGGAGAGACTGAAGCTTTCTTT
>NA|TRBV27|NA|TRBJ2-2
CASGRGNTGELFF
TGTGCCAGCGGAAGGGGCAACACCGGGGAGCTGTTTTTT
>TRBD1|TRBV30|once|TRBJ1-5
CAWRGQGNQPQHF
TGTGCCTGGAGGGGACAGGGGAATCAGCCCCAGCATTTT
>NA|TRBV6-1|NA|TRBJ1-2
CASSERRPLSGYTF
TGTGCCAGCAGTGAACGGCGGCCTCTCTCTGGCTACACCTTC
>NA|TRBV3-1/TRBV3-2|NA|TRBJ2-7
CASSQSAGAYEQYF
TGTGCCAGCAGCCAAAGTGCCGGAGCCTACGAGCAGTACTTC
>NA|TRBV12-3/TRBV12-4|NA|TRBJ1-3
CASSWYRRNTIYF
TGTGCCAGCAGTTGGTACAGAAGAAACACCATATATTTT
>TRBD1|TRBV4-2|NA|TRBJ1-5
CASSQDLVRGQGQPQHF
TGTGCCAGCAGCCAAGATCTAGTCAGGGGGCAGGGTCAGCCCCAGCATTTT
>NA|TRBV5-1|NA|TRBJ1-5
CARPTWSQHF
TGCGCCAGGCCGACTTGGAGCCAGCATTTT
>TRBD1|TRBV18|NA|TRBJ1-2
CASSSGGQPYGYTF
TGTGCCAGCTCCTCAGGGGGACAGCCGTATGGCTACACCTTC
>NA|TRBV5-1|NA|TRBJ1-5
CASSLEKGESNQPQHF
TGCGCCAGCAGCTTGGAAAAGGGGGAAAGCAATCAGCCCCAGCATTTT
>NA|TRBV6-2/TRBV6-3|NA|TRBJ1-2
CASSYSRLYGYTF
TGTGCCAGCAGTTACTCGAGACTCTATGGCTACACCTTC
>TRBD2|TRBV5-4|NA|TRBJ2-1
CASSRPGGGAEEQFF
TGTGCCAGCAGCCGGCCGGGCGGGGGGGCCGAGGAGCAGTTCTTC
>NA|TRBV11-2|NA|TRBJ2-7
CASSLARGTREQYF
TGTGCCAGCAGCTTAGCCAGGGGAACTCGCGAGCAGTACTTC
>TRBD1|TRBV2|NA|TRBJ1-5
CASSEQGVFNQPQHF
TGTGCCAGCAGTGAACAGGGGGTATTCAATCAGCCCCAGCATTTT
>NA|TRBV20-1|NA|TRBJ1-2
CSASERQLFYGYTF
TGCAGTGCTAGTGAGCGGCAGCTATTCTATGGCTACACCTTC
>NA|TRBV7-2|NA|TRBJ2-1
CASRPVPRVEQFF
TGTGCCAGCAGACCCGTCCCGAGGGTTGAGCAGTTCTTC
>NA|TRBV5-6|NA|TRBJ2-3
CASSLWGVDRDTQYF
TGTGCCAGCAGCTTATGGGGGGTGGATCGGGATACGCAGTATTTT
>NA|TRBV2|NA|TRBJ1-3
CASCPGSGNTIYF
TGTGCCAGCTGCCCGGGATCTGGAAACACCATATATTTT
>NA|TRBV19|NA|TRBJ1-5
CASSIYPVPRESNQPQHF
TGTGCCAGTAGTATATACCCTGTTCCCAGGGAAAGCAATCAGCCCCAGCATTTT
>NA|TRBV6-5|NA|TRBJ1-1
CASSLGMNTEAFF
TGTGCCAGCAGTCTCGGGATGAACACTGAAGCTTTCTTT
>NA|TRBV6-2/TRBV6-3|NA|TRBJ2-7
CASSYSMQGYEQYF
TGTGCCAGCAGTTACTCGATGCAGGGCTACGAGCAGTACTTC
>NA|TRBV5-1|NA|TRBJ1-4
CASSLRVNAGELFF
TGCGCCAGCAGCTTGCGAGTGAACGCGGGTGAACTGTTTTTT
>TRBD1|TRBV9|NA|TRBJ1-2
CASSPGQGDYGYTF
TGTGCCAGCAGCCCAGGACAGGGCGACTATGGCTACACCTTC
>NA|TRBV19|NA|TRBJ1-5
CASSPLGDPQHF
TGTGCCAGTAGTCCCTTGGGAGACCCCCAGCATTTT
>TRBD1|TRBV3-1/TRBV3-2|NA|TRBJ1-2
CASSQGQGKNYGYTF
TGTGCCAGCAGCCAGGGACAGGGGAAAAACTATGGCTACACCTTC
>TRBD1|TRBV4-1|NA|TRBJ1-2
CASSPKSGTGDLRTF
TGCGCCAGCAGCCCTAAATCCGGGACAGGGGATTTGAGAACCTTC
>TRBD1|TRBV2|once|TRBJ1-5
CASSPGQGDSNQPQHF
TGTGCCAGCAGCCCGGGACAGGGGGATAGCAATCAGCCCCAGCATTTT
>NA|TRBV3-1/TRBV3-2|NA|TRBJ1-6
CASSRGGNSPLHF
TGTGCCAGCAGCCGGGGGGGGAATTCACCCCTCCACTTT
>NA|TRBV5-5|NA|TRBJ2-1
CASSAGKKDNEQFF
TGTGCCAGCAGTGCAGGGAAGAAGGACAATGAGCAGTTCTTC
>NA|TRBV5-5|NA|TRBJ1-4
CASSRTPGEKLFF
TGTGCCAGCAGCAGGACGCCGGGAGAAAAACTGTTTTTT
>TRBD2|TRBV7-8|NA|TRBJ2-5
CASSLSGGTQETQYF
TGTGCCAGCAGCTTAAGCGGGGGGACTCAAGAGACCCAGTACTTC
>TRBD2|TRBV5-1|NA|TRBJ2-3
CASSSQAGGAADTQYF
TGCGCCAGCAGCTCACAAGCGGGGGGAGCAGCAGATACGCAGTATTTT
>NA|TRBV15|NA|TRBJ1-6
CATSSRQDSPLHF
TGTGCCACCAGCAGTAGACAGGATTCACCCCTCCACTTT
>NA|TRBV11-2|NA|TRBJ1-3
CASSGPRNTIYF
TGTGCCAGCAGCGGCCCGAGGAACACCATATATTTT
>TRBD2|TRBV27|NA|TRBJ2-1
CASSSLAGGPYNEQFF
TGTGCCAGCAGTTCTCTGGCGGGGGGACCTTACAATGAGCAGTTCTTC
>NA|TRBV19|once|TRBJ1-2
CASSIGDPYGYTF
TGTGCCAGTAGTATAGGAGATCCCTATGGCTACACCTTC
>NA|TRBV10-2|NA|TRBJ1-2
CASSESGRVTGYTF
TGCGCCAGCAGTGAGTCAGGCAGGGTGACTGGCTACACCTTC
>TRBD1|TRBV19|NA|TRBJ1-5
CASSPTHTGGSQPQHF
TGTGCCAGTAGTCCCACTCACACAGGGGGAAGTCAGCCCCAGCATTTT
>NA|TRBV7-9|NA|TRBJ1-1
CASSSPQGRTEAFF
TGTGCCAGCAGCTCTCCACAGGGCCGGACTGAAGCTTTCTTT
>NA|TRBV11-2|NA|TRBJ1-1
CASNYPSLMNTEAFF
TGTGCCAGCAATTACCCGAGTTTAATGAACACTGAAGCTTTCTTT
>TRBD1|TRBV5-1|NA|TRBJ1-1
CASTEDRGDTEAFF
TGCGCCAGCACCGAAGACAGGGGGGACACTGAAGCTTTCTTT
>TRBD1|TRBV5-1|once|TRBJ1-2
CASSVGQGSYGYTF
TGCGCCAGCAGCGTCGGACAGGGGAGCTATGGCTACACCTTC
>TRBD1|TRBV5-6|NA|TRBJ2-2
CASSAGTGVAGELFF
TGTGCCAGCAGCGCCGGGACAGGGGTTGCCGGGGAGCTGTTTTTT
>NA|TRBV3-1/TRBV3-2|NA|TRBJ2-6
CATTPAGANVLTF
TGTGCCACCACCCCGGCTGGGGCCAACGTCCTGACTTTC
>TRBD2|TRBV9|NA|TRBJ2-3
CASSVAGGPWDTQYF
TGTGCCAGCAGCGTAGCGGGGGGGCCGTGGGATACGCAGTATTTT
>NA|TRBV30|NA|TRBJ1-2
CASKQVGRDYGYTF
TGTGCCTCTAAACAGGTTGGACGGGACTATGGCTACACCTTC
>NA|TRBV5-5|NA|TRBJ1-1
CASSLRGAEAFF
TGTGCCAGCAGCTTAAGGGGCGCTGAAGCTTTCTTT
>TRBD1|TRBV29-1|NA|TRBJ1-1
CSVGGTGKGENTEAFF
TGCAGCGTTGGTGGGACAGGGAAGGGGGAGAACACTGAAGCTTTCTTT
>NA|TRBV5-1|NA|TRBJ1-2
CASSPGQVRYTF
TGCGCCAGCAGCCCTGGACAAGTACGCTACACCTTC